This is a list of T cell receptor beta chains from one sample in a study of blood T cells in healthy people across ages. TCRdb ran MiXCR on the 5' RACE reads and lists one entry per CDR3 protein. Here the sample spans around 2 million distinct CDR3 sequences, about 39% being singletons. Source material: blood. Receptors were obtained from a human donor in good health. Each CDR3 is given with its conserved first and last residue. A D gene is named only where the DNA matches it firmly. Clone size, where shown, is once, few, many, or a class for clones that have expanded.

d_call	clone_size	v_call	j_call	cdr3_nt	cdr3_aa
TRBD1	NA	TRBV4-2	TRBJ2-1	TGTGCCAGCAGCCAAACCGCAGGGGGCTCCTACAATGAGCAGTTCTTC	CASSQTAGGSYNEQFF
NA	NA	TRBV11-2	TRBJ2-1	TGTGCCAGCAGCTTAGAGTGGCAGCGGGAGCAGTTCTTC	CASSLEWQREQFF
NA	few	TRBV10-3	TRBJ2-1	TGCGCCATCAGTTTCGACCGTAGCTACAATGAGCAGTTCTTC	CAISFDRSYNEQFF
NA	NA	TRBV29-1	TRBJ1-1	TGCAGCGTTGATCCCTTACAGGAAGGTGAAGCTTTCTTT	CSVDPLQEGEAFF
TRBD2	many	TRBV5-1	TRBJ2-1	TGCGCCAGCGCTAAGGAGCGGGGCAATGAGCAGTTCTTC	CASAKERGNEQFF
TRBD2	few	TRBV5-1	TRBJ2-1	TGCGCCAGCAGCGGGACTACCACTAACAATGAGCAGTTCTTC	CASSGTTTNNEQFF
NA	NA	TRBV24-1	TRBJ1-4	TGTGCCACCAGTGACGGATATAATGAAAAACTGTTTTTT	CATSDGYNEKLFF
NA	few	TRBV29-1	TRBJ2-5	TGCAGCGTTGAAGGGGTAGCGGTGAGCTTGGAGACCCAGTACTTC	CSVEGVAVSLETQYF
NA	NA	TRBV5-6	TRBJ2-5	TGTGCCAGCAGCTCCGTGTTGGCGGGATTACAAGAGACCCAGTACTTC	CASSSVLAGLQETQYF
TRBD1	few	TRBV4-2	TRBJ1-2	TGTGCCAGCGGGACAGAGAACTATGGCTACACCTTC	CASGTENYGYTF
NA	few	TRBV3-1	TRBJ1-1	TGTGCCAGCAGCCAAGAGTTGCAGAACACTGAAGCTTTCTTT	CASSQELQNTEAFF
NA	once	TRBV9	TRBJ2-1	TGTGCCAGCAGCGTAGGATCATTAGGGCGTGAGCAGTTCTTC	CASSVGSLGREQFF
NA	many	TRBV12-3/TRBV12-4	TRBJ1-2	TGTGCCAGCAGTACGACGGACTATGGCTACACCTTC	CASSTTDYGYTF
TRBD1	few	TRBV20-1	TRBJ1-3	TGCAGTGCCACACAGGGGAGTGTGGGAAACACCATATATTTT	CSATQGSVGNTIYF
NA	few	TRBV28	TRBJ2-5	TGTGCCAGCAGGAGCTTCAGGGAGGACCAAGAGACCCAGTACTTC	CASRSFREDQETQYF
NA	NA	TRBV7-9	TRBJ2-1	TGTGCCAGCACCGAGGGGAATGAGCAGTTCTTC	CASTEGNEQFF
NA	NA	TRBV6-2/TRBV6-3	TRBJ2-3	TGTGCCAGCAGTTACCCTCCAACTAGCACAGATACGCAGTATTTT	CASSYPPTSTDTQYF
NA	NA	TRBV20-1	TRBJ2-5	TGCAGTGCGCCCCTGGGCATATCGGGACAAGAGACCCAGTACTTC	CSAPLGISGQETQYF
TRBD2	few	TRBV6-2/TRBV6-3	TRBJ2-7	TGTGCCAGCAGTTACTCGACAGGACTAGCGGCTTCCTACGAGCAGTACTTC	CASSYSTGLAASYEQYF
TRBD2	NA	TRBV12-3/TRBV12-4	TRBJ2-5	TGTGCCAGCACGGCCGGGACTAGCTCTTTGGGGACCCAGTACTTC	CASTAGTSSLGTQYF
NA	NA	TRBV14	TRBJ1-1	TGTGCCAGCAGCCTCCTAGCCGGGAACCTGGGTGAAGCTTTCTTT	CASSLLAGNLGEAFF
NA	NA	TRBV28	TRBJ2-7	TGTGCCAGCAATCCGCCGGGACGGCCCTACGAGCAGTACTTC	CASNPPGRPYEQYF
TRBD1	few	TRBV12-3/TRBV12-4	TRBJ1-5	TGTGCCAGCAGACGGACAGGGGGCTACAATCAGCCCCAGCATTTT	CASRRTGGYNQPQHF
TRBD1	NA	TRBV9	TRBJ1-6	TGTGCCAGCAGCGTAGAAGGGACAGGGGACTCACCCCTCCACTTT	CASSVEGTGDSPLHF
NA	few	TRBV6-5	TRBJ2-7	TGTGCCAGCAGTTACATGGAAGGGAGATCGTACGAGCAGTACTTC	CASSYMEGRSYEQYF
NA	NA	TRBV13	TRBJ2-6	TGTGCCAGTTCGAAAGGGGTGAACGTCCTGACTTTC	CASSKGVNVLTF
NA	many	TRBV29-1	TRBJ2-1	TGCAGCGCTGACAGAAGCTCCTACAATGAGCAGTTCTTC	CSADRSSYNEQFF
NA	NA	TRBV20-1	TRBJ1-1	TGCAGTGCGAGCGAGGGGGGACTGATCGGGGCTTTCTTT	CSASEGGLIGAFF
TRBD2	NA	TRBV20-1	TRBJ2-1	TGCAGTGCTAGTCCTCATAGCGGGAGGGTCCAGAATGAGCAGTTCTTC	CSASPHSGRVQNEQFF
TRBD1	NA	TRBV28	TRBJ2-4	TGTGCCAGCCGGAGGACAGGGGGCGAAAACATTCAGTACTTC	CASRRTGGENIQYF
NA	few	TRBV7-3	TRBJ2-3	TGTGCCAGCAGCTTAAACGGCGGGGCGAACACAGATACGCAGTATTTT	CASSLNGGANTDTQYF
NA	NA	TRBV4-3	TRBJ2-6	TGCGCCCGCAGCCAAGTTTCCGACAGCTACTCTGGGGCCAACGTCCTGACTTTC	CARSQVSDSYSGANVLTF
NA	NA	TRBV5-1	TRBJ1-4	TGCGCCAGCAGCGCAAGAGGGGAGCTAGGTGAAAAACTGTTTTTT	CASSARGELGEKLFF
NA	few	TRBV21-1	TRBJ2-5	TGTGCCAGCAGGTGGGCTAGCGTTGATCAAGAGACCCAGTACTTC	CASRWASVDQETQYF
NA	NA	TRBV11-2	TRBJ2-7	TGTGCCTGCAGCCCCCTCACGGGTTCCTACGAGCAGTACTTC	CACSPLTGSYEQYF
NA	NA	TRBV29-1	TRBJ1-2	TGCAGCGTTGGAGAGGGCTACACCTTC	CSVGEGYTF
TRBD2	NA	TRBV9	TRBJ2-3	TGTGCCAGCGGAACCATAGCGGGCCACACAGATACGCAGTATTTT	CASGTIAGHTDTQYF
NA	NA	TRBV20-1	TRBJ1-5	TGCAGTGCTAGTCCCCCCGGCAGCCTCAATCAGCCCCAGCATTTT	CSASPPGSLNQPQHF
NA	NA	TRBV5-1	TRBJ1-1	TGCGCCAGCAGCCCAAACACAGGGTCCGACACTGAAGCTTTCTTT	CASSPNTGSDTEAFF
NA	NA	TRBV7-9	TRBJ1-6	TGTGCCAGCGTTGGGGCTGGGGGTTCACCCCTCCACTTT	CASVGAGGSPLHF
TRBD1	few	TRBV4-3	TRBJ1-2	TGCGCCAGCAGCCCCCGACAGGGAAAGAACTATGGCTACACCTTC	CASSPRQGKNYGYTF
TRBD2	NA	TRBV28	TRBJ2-5	TGTGCCAGCAGTTTATGGCCGACTAGCGGGTACCAAGAGACCCAGTACTTC	CASSLWPTSGYQETQYF
NA	few	TRBV11-3	TRBJ2-1	TGTGCCAGCAGCTGGGAAGCGTACAATGAGCAGTTCTTC	CASSWEAYNEQFF
TRBD2	few	TRBV4-2	TRBJ2-1	TGTGCCAGCAGCCGACCCATAGCGGGTCGCTCCTACAATGAGCAGTTCTTC	CASSRPIAGRSYNEQFF
TRBD1	NA	TRBV28	TRBJ2-5	TGTGCCGGCAGCCAGCGCACAGGGGGAGAGACCCAGTACTTC	CAGSQRTGGETQYF